This is a list of T cell receptor beta chains from one sample in a study of breast tumors, draining lymph nodes, adjacent tissues. TCRdb passed the multiplex PCR reads through MiXCR, listing each CDR3 protein once. Here the sample spans 160,000 or so distinct CDR3 sequences, about 30% being singletons. The sample consisted of axillary lymph node tissue. These receptors were taken from a female donor with breast cancer. Some clones in this sample may be carry-over from other donors' samples. Each CDR3 is given with its conserved first and last residue. The order of the fields is CDR3 protein, CDR3 DNA, J gene, clone size, D gene, V gene. A D gene is named only where the DNA matches it firmly. The size entry is marked missing in some rows and otherwise reads once, few, many or a size class.

cdr3_aa: CASSHTGEKGTEAFF
cdr3_nt: TGTGCCAGCAGCCATACAGGGGAGAAGGGCACTGAAGCTTTCTTT
j_call: TRBJ1-1
clone_size: few
d_call: TRBD1
v_call: TRBV7-3

cdr3_aa: CASSPSARGLKNIQYF
cdr3_nt: TGTGCCAGCAGCCCGTCGGCCCGGGGGCTAAAAAACATTCAGTACTTC
j_call: TRBJ2-4
clone_size: NA
d_call: NA
v_call: TRBV6-1

cdr3_aa: CASSRGREADEQFF
cdr3_nt: TGTGCCAGCAGCCGAGGGAGGGAGGCCGATGAGCAGTTCTTC
j_call: TRBJ2-1
clone_size: many
d_call: TRBD2
v_call: TRBV4-2

cdr3_aa: CASSLTNTIYF
cdr3_nt: TGTGCCAGCAGTTTAACCAACACCATATATTTT
j_call: TRBJ1-3
clone_size: many
d_call: NA
v_call: TRBV12-3/TRBV12-4

cdr3_aa: CASSRQATEAFF
cdr3_nt: TGTGCCAGCAGCAGACAGGCAACTGAAGCTTTCTTT
j_call: TRBJ1-1
clone_size: many
d_call: NA
v_call: TRBV2

cdr3_aa: CAISDSGFYLCAWNRDRAEEQYF
cdr3_nt: NA
j_call: TRBJ2-7
clone_size: NA
d_call: NA
v_call: TRBV10-3

cdr3_aa: CATSRGGQETQYF
cdr3_nt: TGTGCCACCAGCCGCGGGGGGCAAGAGACCCAGTACTTC
j_call: TRBJ2-5
clone_size: NA
d_call: TRBD2
v_call: TRBV15

cdr3_aa: CASSLAVDNQPQHF
cdr3_nt: TGTGCCAGCAGCTTAGCCGTAGACAATCAGCCCCAGCATTTT
j_call: TRBJ1-5
clone_size: NA
d_call: NA
v_call: TRBV7-9

cdr3_aa: CASSLRIDTQYF
cdr3_nt: TGTGCCAGCAGCCTACGGATAGATACGCAGTATTTT
j_call: TRBJ2-3
clone_size: few
d_call: NA
v_call: TRBV28

cdr3_aa: CASSRDRVF
cdr3_nt: TGTGCCAGCAGCCGTGACAGGGTTTTT
j_call: TRBJ2-2
clone_size: NA
d_call: TRBD1
v_call: TRBV7-9

cdr3_aa: CASSPRRTGNSPLHF
cdr3_nt: TGTGCCAGCAGCCCGCGGAGGACGGGGAATTCACCCCTCCACTTT
j_call: TRBJ1-6
clone_size: many
d_call: NA
v_call: TRBV11-2

cdr3_aa: CASDGLDNEQFF
cdr3_nt: TGTGCCAGCGATGGACTTGACAATGAGCAGTTCTTC
j_call: TRBJ2-1
clone_size: many
d_call: NA
v_call: TRBV6-6

cdr3_aa: CASSLDRLYGYTF
cdr3_nt: TGTGCCAGCAGCTTGGACAGGCTCTATGGCTACACCTTC
j_call: TRBJ1-2
clone_size: many
d_call: NA
v_call: TRBV5-5

cdr3_aa: CSATQGRETQYF
cdr3_nt: TGCAGTGCCACACAGGGTAGGGAGACCCAGTACTTC
j_call: TRBJ2-5
clone_size: many
d_call: NA
v_call: TRBV20-1

cdr3_aa: CASSGEGLYQPQHF
cdr3_nt: TGTGCCAGCAGCGGGGAGGGGCTCTATCAGCCCCAGCATTTT
j_call: TRBJ1-5
clone_size: NA
d_call: NA
v_call: TRBV9

cdr3_aa: CASSFGRQGANTGELFF
cdr3_nt: TGTGCCAGCAGTTTTGGTCGCCAGGGGGCGAACACCGGGGAGCTGTTTTTT
j_call: TRBJ2-2
clone_size: NA
d_call: TRBD1
v_call: TRBV12-3/TRBV12-4

cdr3_aa: CASSQDSSRLSYNSPLHF
cdr3_nt: TGCGCCAGCAGCCAAGATTCGAGCAGATTATCCTATAATTCACCCCTCCACTTT
j_call: TRBJ1-6
clone_size: many
d_call: NA
v_call: TRBV4-1

cdr3_aa: CASYEVGTEAFF
cdr3_nt: TGCGCCAGCTACGAAGTAGGTACTGAAGCTTTCTTT
j_call: TRBJ1-1
clone_size: many
d_call: NA
v_call: TRBV10-2

cdr3_aa: CASSQTGEDGSSGNTIYF
cdr3_nt: TGCGCCAGCAGCCAAACAGGGGAGGACGGAAGCTCTGGAAACACCATATATTTT
j_call: TRBJ1-3
clone_size: NA
d_call: TRBD1
v_call: TRBV4-1

cdr3_aa: CASSHGTEDTEAFF
cdr3_nt: TGCGCCAGCAGCCATGGGACGGAGGACACTGAAGCTTTCTTT
j_call: TRBJ1-1
clone_size: NA
d_call: NA
v_call: TRBV5-1

cdr3_aa: CSGRRGTEAFF
cdr3_nt: TGCAGTGGGCGACGGGGCACTGAAGCTTTCTTT
j_call: TRBJ1-1
clone_size: once
d_call: NA
v_call: TRBV20-1

cdr3_aa: CATRSSYNSPLHF
cdr3_nt: TGTGCCACCAGGAGCTCCTATAATTCACCCCTCCACTTT
j_call: TRBJ1-6
clone_size: many
d_call: NA
v_call: TRBV27

cdr3_aa: CASAGTSGTETQYF
cdr3_nt: TGCGCCAGCGCCGGGACTAGCGGGACAGAGACCCAGTACTTC
j_call: TRBJ2-5
clone_size: many
d_call: TRBD2
v_call: TRBV10-1

cdr3_aa: CSGSSGQETQYF
cdr3_nt: TGCAGCGGGTCTAGCGGACAAGAGACCCAGTACTTC
j_call: TRBJ2-5
clone_size: NA
d_call: TRBD2
v_call: TRBV29-1

cdr3_aa: CATSIRDTGPLSYEQYF
cdr3_nt: TGTGCCACCAGTATTCGGGATACCGGGCCGTTGTCCTACGAGCAGTACTTC
j_call: TRBJ2-7
clone_size: many
d_call: NA
v_call: TRBV24-1

cdr3_aa: CASSSGDGRFSDERYF
cdr3_nt: TGCGCCAGCAGCTCGGGGGACGGCAGGTTCTCCGACGAGCGGTACTTC
j_call: TRBJ2-7
clone_size: NA
d_call: NA
v_call: TRBV5-1

cdr3_aa: CASSLHPGTGRMETQYF
cdr3_nt: TGTGCCAGCAGTCTTCATCCAGGGACAGGGAGAATGGAGACCCAGTACTTC
j_call: TRBJ2-5
clone_size: NA
d_call: TRBD1
v_call: TRBV6-2/TRBV6-3

cdr3_aa: CASQDTLAGNTIYF
cdr3_nt: TGTGCCAGCCAAGATACCCTCGCTGGAAACACCATATATTTT
j_call: TRBJ1-3
clone_size: many
d_call: NA
v_call: TRBV2

cdr3_aa: CASSLPGVNEAFF
cdr3_nt: TGTGCCAGCAGCTTGCCGGGGGTGAATGAAGCTTTCTTT
j_call: TRBJ1-1
clone_size: few
d_call: NA
v_call: TRBV5-5

cdr3_aa: CASSLAGGNYGYTF
cdr3_nt: TGTGCCAGCAGCTTGGCAGGGGGCAACTATGGCTACACCTTC
j_call: TRBJ1-2
clone_size: many
d_call: TRBD1
v_call: TRBV5-8

cdr3_aa: CASSQGQGKNYGYTF
cdr3_nt: TGTGCCAGCAGCCAAGGACAGGGTAAGAACTATGGCTACACCTTC
j_call: TRBJ1-2
clone_size: many
d_call: TRBD1
v_call: TRBV3-1

cdr3_aa: CASSAAQNYGYTF
cdr3_nt: TGTGCCAGCAGCGCGGCCCAGAACTATGGCTACACCTTC
j_call: TRBJ1-2
clone_size: NA
d_call: NA
v_call: TRBV9

cdr3_aa: CASSYVVLAGAGVEQYF
cdr3_nt: TGTGCCAGCAGTTACGTCGTACTAGCGGGAGCTGGAGTCGAGCAGTACTTC
j_call: TRBJ2-7
clone_size: many
d_call: TRBD2
v_call: TRBV6-6

cdr3_aa: CASSLVWDREALF
cdr3_nt: TGTGCCAGCAGCTTAGTGTGGGACAGGGAAGCTCTCTTT
j_call: TRBJ1-1
clone_size: once
d_call: TRBD1
v_call: TRBV7-2

cdr3_aa: CASSLGQLTEAFF
cdr3_nt: TGCGCCAGCAGCTTGGGACAGCTCACTGAAGCTTTCTTT
j_call: TRBJ1-1
clone_size: NA
d_call: NA
v_call: TRBV5-1

cdr3_aa: CASSQPFVAKNIQYF
cdr3_nt: TGCGCCAGCAGCCAACCCTTCGTAGCCAAAAACATTCAGTACTTC
j_call: TRBJ2-4
clone_size: NA
d_call: NA
v_call: TRBV4-1

cdr3_aa: CSVDQGNYGYTF
cdr3_nt: TGCAGCGTTGATCAGGGGAACTATGGCTACACCTTC
j_call: TRBJ1-2
clone_size: many
d_call: NA
v_call: TRBV29-1

cdr3_aa: CASSLFAWGEKLFF
cdr3_nt: TGTGCCAGCAGTTTATTCGCCTGGGGTGAAAAACTGTTTTTT
j_call: TRBJ1-4
clone_size: many
d_call: NA
v_call: TRBV27

cdr3_aa: CASSQGPQGIYGYTF
cdr3_nt: TGTGCCAGCAGCCAAGGTCCACAGGGAATCTATGGCTACACCTTC
j_call: TRBJ1-2
clone_size: many
d_call: NA
v_call: TRBV3-1

cdr3_aa: CASIIVTEAFF
cdr3_nt: TGTGCCAGCATCATAGTAACTGAAGCTTTCTTT
j_call: TRBJ1-1
clone_size: few
d_call: NA
v_call: TRBV2